Listed below are T cell receptor beta chains from one sample, sequenced in a study of T cells in Graves' hyperthyroidism and ophthalmopathy. TCRdb independently ran MiXCR on the multiplex PCR reads; one entry per CDR3 protein. The data show under 350,000 distinct CDR3 sequences, under 25% seen once. The source material was blood. The receptor set was obtained from a woman aged 45-65 years with Graves' hyperthyroidism. CDR3s include the opening cysteine and the closing phenylalanine or tryptophan. A D gene is named only where the DNA matches it firmly. For some rows the clone size is stated as once, few or many, or as a class when expanded; others skip it.

>15|TRBV7-8|many|TRBJ2-4|-
CASSQTAGQPGSQYF
TGTGCCAGCAGCCAAACTGCGGGACAGCCGGGGTCTCAGTACTTC
>15|TRBV24-1|many|TRBJ1-5|-
CATSDGGGRNQPQHF
TGTGCCACCAGTGATGGTGGGGGCCGCAATCAGCCCCAGCATTTT
>16|TRBV6-1|many|TRBJ2-3|TRBD2
CASRDSAGGRVDTQYF
TGTGCCAGCAGGGACTCAGCGGGGGGGCGTGTAGATACGCAGTATTTT
>17|TRBV19|-|TRBJ2-7|TRBD2
CASSPQSPRTRGYEQYF
TGTGCCAGTAGTCCTCAATCCCCGCGGACTAGGGGCTACGAGCAGTACTTC
>14|TRBV20-1|-|TRBJ2-1|TRBD1
CSARDRAFYNEQFF
TGCAGTGCACGTGACAGGGCTTTCTACAATGAGCAGTTCTTC
>15|TRBV11-2|-|TRBJ2-3|-
CASSLLTSFTDTQYF
TGTGCCAGCAGCCTTTTAACTTCCTTCACAGATACGCAGTATTTT
>13|TRBV12-3/TRBV12-4|many|TRBJ1-2|-
CASSLGGLEGYTF
TGTGCCAGCAGTTTAGGAGGGCTGGAGGGCTACACCTTC
>16|TRBV10-3|few|TRBJ1-1|TRBD1
CAISPTTGPMNTEAFF
TGTGCCATCAGCCCTACGACAGGGCCCATGAACACTGAAGCTTTCTTT
>13|TRBV7-2|-|TRBJ2-5|-
CASSSGQGETQYF
TGTGCCAGCAGCTCGGGACAAGGGGAGACCCAGTACTTC
>16|TRBV3-1|many|TRBJ2-3|TRBD2
CASSQVAGGVTDTQYF
TGTGCCAGCAGCCAGGTAGCGGGAGGAGTAACAGATACGCAGTATTTT
>14|TRBV20-1|many|TRBJ1-5|-
CSAKPRRGNQPQHF
TGCAGTGCTAAACCTCGGAGGGGAAATCAGCCCCAGCATTTT
>13|TRBV6-1|many|TRBJ1-1|-
CASSETWNTEAFF
TGTGCCAGCAGTGAAACCTGGAACACTGAAGCTTTCTTT
>12|TRBV18|many|TRBJ2-3|-
CASSLGLDTQYF
TGTGCCAGCTCACTCGGACTAGATACGCAGTATTTT
>13|TRBV30|many|TRBJ1-3|-
CAWTTGSGNTIYF
TGTGCCTGGACAACCGGGTCGGGAAACACCATATATTTT
>16|TRBV12-3/TRBV12-4|-|TRBJ1-3|-
CASSSKSRTMGNTIYF
TGTGCCAGCAGTTCAAAAAGTAGGACGATGGGAAACACCATATATTTT
>14|TRBV11-2|few|TRBJ2-7|TRBD2
CASSPRVGGFEQYF
TGTGCCAGCAGCCCCCGGGTCGGGGGGTTCGAGCAGTACTTC
>15|TRBV4-1|many|TRBJ2-5|-
CASSQDLGRGETQYF
TGCGCCAGCAGCCAAGATTTGGGTCGTGGGGAGACCCAGTACTTC
>15|TRBV24-1|-|TRBJ2-5|TRBD2
CATREREGVQETQYF
TGTGCCACCAGAGAGCGGGAGGGGGTCCAAGAGACCCAGTACTTC
>13|TRBV7-6|-|TRBJ2-2|TRBD1
CASSFDRGGELFF
TGTGCCAGCAGCTTCGACAGGGGCGGGGAGCTGTTTTTT
>16|TRBV28|many|TRBJ1-5|-
CASSSPRGSLNQPQHF
TGTGCCAGCAGTTCCCCGCGGGGCTCTCTAAATCAGCCCCAGCATTTT
>14|TRBV29-1|-|TRBJ1-5|TRBD1
CSVATGASNQPQHF
TGCAGCGTTGCGACAGGGGCTAGCAATCAGCCCCAGCATTTT
>19|TRBV6-2/TRBV6-3|many|TRBJ1-1|-
CASSYPLGSRNELDPEAFF
TGTGCCAGCAGTTACCCACTGGGGTCAAGGAACGAATTAGACCCTGAAGCTTTCTTT
>14|TRBV2|many|TRBJ2-7|TRBD1
CASSEEGQGYEQYF
TGTGCCAGCAGTGAAGAGGGACAGGGCTACGAGCAGTACTTC
>12|TRBV20-1|many|TRBJ2-1|TRBD1
CSARPGGEEQFF
TGCAGTGCTAGACCAGGGGGCGAAGAGCAGTTCTTC
>21|TRBV12-3/TRBV12-4|few|TRBJ2-1|TRBD2
CASSFDGWGTGGLAGTDEQFF
TGTGCCAGCAGTTTTGACGGGTGGGGGACAGGAGGACTAGCGGGGACAGATGAGCAGTTCTTC
>12|TRBV7-9|many|TRBJ2-2|-
CASSWGGGELFF
TGTGCCAGCAGCTGGGGCGGCGGGGAGCTGTTTTTT
>16|TRBV7-2|few|TRBJ2-7|TRBD2
CASSQNSGGHFYEQYF
TGTGCCAGCAGCCAAAATAGCGGGGGGCATTTTTACGAGCAGTACTTC
>12|TRBV20-1|-|TRBJ2-2|-
CSASGNTGELFF
TGCAGTGCTAGTGGGAACACCGGGGAGCTGTTTTTT
>15|TRBV5-8|many|TRBJ2-1|-
CASSLSGLTLNEQFF
TGTGCCAGCAGCTTGTCGGGACTTACCCTCAATGAGCAGTTCTTC
>18|TRBV28|-|TRBJ2-6|TRBD1
CASRPGTGGFAGANVLTF
TGTGCCAGCAGACCCGGGACAGGGGGTTTCGCTGGGGCCAACGTCCTGACTTTC
>16|TRBV10-3|few|TRBJ2-7|TRBD2
CAISESMGLAGLEQYF
TGTGCCATCAGTGAGTCGATGGGACTAGCGGGACTCGAGCAGTACTTC
>14|TRBV6-1|-|TRBJ2-4|-
CASRTGPLKNIQYF
TGTGCCAGCAGGACCGGACCCCTAAAAAACATTCAGTACTTC
>15|TRBV20-1|many|TRBJ1-5|-
CSARDSALRGQPQHF
TGCAGTGCTAGAGATTCGGCGCTCCGGGGTCAGCCCCAGCATTTT
>16|TRBV3-1|many|TRBJ2-3|TRBD2
CASSQFVAGGRDTQYF
TGTGCCAGCAGCCAATTTGTCGCGGGGGGGCGAGATACGCAGTATTTT
>13|TRBV20-1|few|TRBJ2-5|-
CSARPDGRETQYF
TGCAGTGCTAGACCGGACGGTAGGGAGACCCAGTACTTC
>14|TRBV2|-|TRBJ1-1|TRBD1
CASREGQGATEAFF
TGTGCCAGCAGGGAGGGACAGGGTGCCACTGAAGCTTTCTTT
>9|TRBV29-1|-|TRBJ1-1|TRBD1
CSVWTGSFF
TGCAGCGTTTGGACAGGGTCTTTCTTT
>10|TRBV30|many|TRBJ2-1|-
CAWRTNEQFF
TGTGCCTGGAGGACTAATGAGCAGTTCTTC
>15|TRBV15|few|TRBJ1-5|-
CATSTSGGGDQPQHF
TGTGCCACCAGCACCTCCGGGGGGGGGGATCAGCCCCAGCATTTT
>15|TRBV12-3/TRBV12-4|-|TRBJ1-2|-
CASSQYDSANYGYTF
TGTGCCAGCAGCCAATATGACAGCGCTAACTATGGCTACACCTTC
>14|TRBV3-1|many|TRBJ2-3|-
CASSQEGGTDTQYF
TGTGCCAGCAGCCAAGAAGGCGGCACAGATACGCAGTATTTT
>19|TRBV7-6|many|TRBJ2-3|-
CASSLGRFRGTSSTDTQYF
TGTGCCAGCAGCTTAGGCAGGTTTCGCGGTACCTCTAGCACAGATACGCAGTATTTT
>13|TRBV29-1|many|TRBJ1-2|TRBD1
CSAPGTGNYGYTF
TGCAGCGCCCCCGGGACAGGAAACTATGGCTACACCTTC
>12|TRBV28|-|TRBJ1-1|-
CASYRENTEAFF
TGTGCCTCATACAGGGAGAACACTGAAGCTTTCTTT
>13|TRBV5-1|-|TRBJ1-2|TRBD1
CASSETGAYGYTF
TGCGCCAGCAGCGAGACAGGGGCCTATGGCTACACCTTC
>14|TRBV28|many|TRBJ2-4|TRBD2
CASVPSGRRNIQYF
TGTGCCAGCGTCCCTAGCGGGAGAAGGAACATTCAGTACTTC
>18|TRBV28|-|TRBJ2-6|TRBD1
CASRPGTGGFSGANVLTF
TGTGCCAGCAGACCCGGGACAGGGGGTTTCTCTGGGGCCAACGTCCTGACTTTC